These 8 T cell receptor beta chains were sequenced from one sample in a study of spatial heterogeneity in lung cancer. Time point reported: sample taken at primary tumor resection. TCRdb independently ran MiXCR on the 5' RACE reads; one entry per CDR3 protein. The sample carries about 5,100 distinct CDR3 sequences, approximately 9% recorded once. Overall study findings and caveats: Tumoral mutation counts were tracked by counts of expanded intratumoral alpha and beta TCRs.

Their recognized antigens are unknown. The sequencing used lung tumor tissue, collected at surgery. The receptors were sampled from a female donor with early-stage non-small cell lung cancer.

This clonotype has a count of ten or more. The chain has TRBV7-2 and TRBJ1-5; D might be TRBD1 (5 bases). The V end lost 3 bases, the J end lost 7 bases, and 16 bases lay between the germline ends. CDR1 and CDR2 from the germline V gene are SGHTA and FQGNSA. This CDR3 contains 15 residues. The CDR3 loop reads CASSFSRVSGQPQHF. In DNA, the CDR3 is TGTGCCAGCAGCTTTTCCAGGGTGAGTGGGCAGCCCCAGCATTTT.

By share, this clonotype counts as medium-sized (0.01 to 0.1%). The chain recombines TRBV12-3 or TRBV12-4 with TRBJ2-2; a possible D gene is TRBD1 (7 bases). V was pared by 3 bases and J by 4 bases, with 21 bases between. The CDR3 is 18 residues long. CDR3 nucleotides: TGTGCCAGCAGTTTCACCCAGGGGGGCGGGTGGACCACCGGGGAGCTGTTTTTT. Its translation is CASSFTQGGGWTTGELFF.

The rearrangement joins TRBV7-2 to TRBJ2-7; D is perhaps TRBD2 (6 bases). Trimming left V 5 bases short and J 2 bases short, with 19 bases between. The germline gives CDR1 SGHTA, CDR2 FQGNSA. The CDR3 has 16 amino acids. The CDR3 DNA follows: TGTGCCAGCAGCCTAGAGGGTAGCGGTAGAACCTACGAGCAGTACTTC. Its protein product is CASSLEGSGRTYEQYF.

This clonotype was counted at least ten times. In DNA form, the CDR3 reads TGTGCCAGCACTATGGTACTATATCGATTTAAACGCGTCCCAGATACGCAGTATTTT. Translated: CASTMVLYRFKRVPDTQYF. The genes are TRBV7-2 and TRBJ2-3; D unclear. The V end lost 7 bases, the J end lost 4 bases, and 30 bases lay between the germline ends. Per germline, CDR1 SGHTA and CDR2 FQGNSA. The CDR3 consists of 19 residues.

This clonotype is classed as medium-sized (0.01 to 0.1%). This rearrangement joins TRBV5-1 to TRBJ2-4, with D possibly matching TRBD2 (5 bases). This CDR3 contains 17 residues. V was cut by 4 bases and J by 2 bases, with 19 bases left in between. The germline CDR1 and CDR2 sequences are SGHRS and YFSETQ. In DNA, the CDR3 is TGCGCCAGCAGCCGTGACGGTGGAGGAAGGACCAAAAACATTCAGTACTTC. Translated: CASSRDGGGRTKNIQYF.

This clonotype was observed many times. V gene TRBV6-2 or TRBV6-3 combines with J gene TRBJ2-4; tentative D call: TRBD2 (6 bases). The CDR3 length is 15 residues. Germline CDR1 is MNHEY and CDR2 is SVGEGT. The germline V and J ends were trimmed by 5 bases and 3 bases, with 14 bases remaining between them. CDR3 in amino acids: CASSPRGSVKNIQYF. CDR3 sequence (DNA): TGTGCCAGCAGTCCCCGGGGGTCGGTCAAAAACATTCAGTACTTC.

By share, this clonotype ranks as medium-sized. The chain recombines TRBV7-2 with TRBJ1-4; TRBD1 matches at 7 bases. V dropped 5 bases and J dropped 0; count of bases not matched to a gene: 3. The germline CDR1 and CDR2 sequences are SGHTA and FQGNSA. This CDR3 has 15 amino acids. In DNA, the CDR3 is TGTGCCAGCAGCCTAGGGACAGCAACTAATGAAAAACTGTTTTTT. It encodes CASSLGTATNEKLFF.

This clonotype is labeled medium-sized. This chain uses TRBV10-3 with TRBJ1-5; 9 nucleotides line up with TRBD1. Germline CDR1 reads ENHRY; CDR2 reads SYGVKD. The CDR3 contains 15 residues. J lost 3 bases, V lost 4 bases, and 4 bases had no gene match. CDR3 amino acids: CAISVGQGFNQPQHF. The CDR3 bases are TGTGCCATCAGTGTGGGACAGGGATTCAATCAGCCCCAGCATTTT.